Below, 31 T cell receptor beta chains from the same sample are listed, as sequenced in a study of spatial heterogeneity in lung cancer. One entry per CDR3 protein, called by TCRdb with MiXCR from the 5' RACE reads. Here the sample spans roughly 46,000 distinct CDR3 sequences, about 12% being singletons. Described time point: blood at routine non-recurrence follow-up after resection. Sequenced here: PBMCs, sampled at follow-up. These receptors were obtained from a male donor with early-stage non-small cell lung cancer.

At least ten counts were recorded for this clonotype. This chain connects TRBV5-4 to TRBJ2-2, with a possible D match to TRBD1 (6 bases). V lost 3 bases and J 7 bases, leaving 19 bases between the germline ends. The length of the CDR3 is 16 residues. CDR1 is SGHNT, CDR2 YYREEE, per germline (reference sequence). CDR3 sequence (DNA): TGTGCCAGCAGCTCCGGGACAACACCGGCGGACGGGGAGCTGTTTTTT. Protein product: CASSSGTTPADGELFF.

The genes are TRBV6-1 and TRBJ2-4, with TRBD2 as a possible D gene (6 bases). The germline CDR1 and CDR2 sequences are MNHNS and SASEGT. Trimming left V 6 bases short and J 9 bases short, with 15 bases between. The CDR3 consists of 13 residues. The CDR3 spells CASSLPDGSIQYF. CDR3 bases: TGTGCCAGCAGCCTTCCGGACGGGAGCATTCAGTACTTC.

The chain has TRBV5-4 and TRBJ2-7; D may be TRBD2 (5 bases). CDR3 length: 14 residues. Germline CDR1 reads SGHNT; CDR2 reads YYREEE (reference sequence). V was shortened by 1 base and J by 2 bases, with 10 bases between the two germline ends. CDR3 in amino acids: CASSLNPGTYEQYF. Written as DNA, the CDR3 is TGTGCCAGCAGCTTGAACCCCGGGACCTACGAGCAGTACTTC.

With regard to this clonotype: This may be a read error, as it is one base from a much larger clone. The rearrangement links TRBV7-8 to TRBJ1-1; 7 bases match TRBD1. Germline values: CDR1 SGHVS, CDR2 FQNEAQ. The length of the CDR3 is 14 residues. V gave up 1 base and J gave up 8 bases; unmatched junction bases: 7. As DNA, the CDR3 is TGTGCCAGCAGCTTAGATCAGGGGGAGGCCGAAGCTTTCTTT. This gives the protein CASSLDQGEAEAFF.

This clonotype was counted many times. The J gene is TRBJ1-6, the V gene TRBV5-6; D is ambiguous. CDR3 length: 15 amino acids. CDR1 and CDR2 (germline): SGHDT, YYEEEE. Trimming took off 0 bases at V and 6 bases at J, with 10 bases between the two ends. CDR3 sequence reads: CASSLGAVRNSPLHF. The CDR3, as DNA: TGTGCCAGCAGCTTGGGGGCAGTACGTAATTCACCCCTCCACTTT.

At least ten counts were recorded for this clonotype. The chain joins TRBV14 to TRBJ2-5; 7 nucleotides line up with TRBD1. With 5 bases clipped from V and 4 bases from J, the junction kept 4 bases outside the gene matches. Looked up from germline, CDR1 is SGHDN and CDR2 is FVKESK. The CDR3 is 13 residues long. For the CDR3, the DNA is TGTGCCAGCAGCAAGGACAGGAGAGAGACCCAGTACTTC. Translation: CASSKDRRETQYF.

This clonotype has more than one count but fewer than ten. The V gene is TRBV30, the J gene TRBJ1-2, with D possibly being TRBD1 (5 bases). This CDR3 contains 15 residues. The germline CDR1 and CDR2 sequences are GTSNPN and SVGIG (reference sequence). V was shortened by 1 base and J by 6 bases, with 18 bases between the two germline ends. CDR3 residues: CAWSGNLRRTHGYTF. In nucleotides, the CDR3 is TGTGCCTGGAGTGGGAACCTTCGACGGACACATGGCTACACCTTC.

The chain joins TRBV6-1 to TRBJ2-2; perhaps TRBD1 as D (5 bases). The V end was cut by 2 bases, the J end by 4 bases, with 14 bases between. The CDR3 loop spans 16 amino acids. Looked up from germline, CDR1 is MNHNS and CDR2 is SASEGT. CDR3 sequence: CASSESARVGTGELFF. The CDR3 DNA reads TGTGCCAGCAGTGAATCCGCCAGGGTTGGCACCGGGGAGCTGTTTTTT.

This clonotype was counted a single time. V is TRBV11-1 and J is TRBJ2-4; D is uncertain. Germline values: CDR1 SGHAT, CDR2 FQDESV (reference sequence). The CDR3 extends over 15 amino acids. V lost 2 bases, J lost 0 bases, and 8 bases lay in between. Here the CDR3 DNA reads TGTGCCAGCAGCTTAATGGGCCTAGCCAAAAACATTCAGTACTTC. Its protein is CASSLMGLAKNIQYF.

This clonotype has at least ten counts. This chain connects TRBV29-1 to TRBJ2-7; D is possibly TRBD1 (6 bases). The CDR3 runs to 13 residues. The germline gives CDR1 SQVTM, CDR2 ANQGSEA. The germline V and J ends were trimmed by 6 bases and 3 bases, with 15 bases remaining between them. The CDR3: CSVWTADDYEQYF. The CDR3 nucleotides are TGCAGCGTATGGACAGCGGACGACTACGAGCAGTACTTC.

This clonotype was seen a handful of times. The chain joins TRBV7-3 to TRBJ1-1, with a tentative D call TRBD1 (5 bases). V was trimmed by 4 bases and J by 4 bases, leaving 13 bases between them. The CDR3 length is 14 residues. Germline CDR1 SGHTA, CDR2 FQGTGA. The CDR3 DNA follows: TGTGCCAGCAGCTCTAGTCAGGGCCCCACTGAAGCTTTCTTT. Translation gives CASSSSQGPTEAFF.

V usage is TRBV6-2 or TRBV6-3 and J usage is TRBJ2-6; 9 nucleotides line up with TRBD1. Germline CDR1 reads MNHEY; CDR2 reads SVGEGT. The CDR3 is made up of 18 amino acids. J lost 0 bases, V lost 6 bases, and 9 bases had no gene match. This CDR3 reads CASSNWDRVYSGANVLTF. In DNA, the CDR3 is TGTGCCAGCAGCAACTGGGACAGGGTCTACTCTGGGGCCAACGTCCTGACTTTC.

V usage is TRBV2 and J usage is TRBJ1-5; unclear D gene. Germline V CDR1 and CDR2: SNHLY, FYNNEI. This CDR3 is built from 15 residues. V was cut by 5 bases and J by 6 bases, with 17 bases left in between. The CDR3 loop reads CASSPPDPAGQPQHF. The DNA of the CDR3 is TGTGCCAGCAGTCCCCCCGATCCGGCAGGTCAGCCCCAGCATTTT.

This clonotype was detected many times. The chain joins TRBV19 to TRBJ2-7, with D perhaps being TRBD1 or TRBD2 (5 bases each). This CDR3 has 14 amino acids. The V gene lost 6 bases and the J gene lost 3 bases, with 15 bases spanning the gap. Germline-derived CDR1 and CDR2 are LNHDA and SQIVND (reference sequence). The CDR3 DNA sequence: TGTGCCAGTAGGCACCGGGACGAAAACTACGAGCAGTACTTC. Its protein is CASRHRDENYEQYF. Drawing the rest from reference TRBV19 and TRBJ2-7, the complete variable domain is DGGITQSPKYLFRKEGQNVTLSCEQNLNHDAMYWYRQDPGQGLRLIYYSQIVNDFQKGDIAEGYSVSREKKESFPLTVTSAQKNPTAFYLCASRHRDENYEQYFGPGTRLTVT.

This clonotype appeared many times. The V and J genes are TRBV7-9 and TRBJ2-1; 8 positions match TRBD1. This CDR3 has 13 residues. Germline V gene data show CDR1 as SEHNR and CDR2 as FQNEAQ (reference sequence). Germline trimming cut 5 bases from V and 9 bases from J; bases unmatched to any gene: 6. CDR3 in amino acids: CASSPRTGLEQFF. The DNA for the CDR3 is TGTGCCAGCAGCCCAAGGACAGGGCTTGAGCAGTTCTTC.

This clonotype was recorded at least ten times. This chain links TRBV5-1 with TRBJ2-5, with TRBD2 matching 11 bases. The length of the CDR3 is 15 residues. Losses at the gene ends were 3 bases for V and 2 bases for J; bases not matched to a gene: 3. CDR1 is SGHRS and CDR2 is YFSETQ in the germline V gene. The CDR3: CASSSSGRTQETQYF. CDR3 nucleotides: TGCGCCAGCAGCTCTAGCGGGAGGACTCAAGAGACCCAGTACTTC. The full variable domain, with the rest looked up from reference TRBV5-1 and TRBJ2-5, is KAGVTQTPRYLIKTRGQQVTLSCSPISGHRSVSWYQQTPGQGLQFLFEYFSETQRNKGNFPGRFSGRQFSNSRSEMNVSTLELGDSALYLCASSSSGRTQETQYFGPGTRLLVL.

This clonotype was seen a few times. This chain connects TRBV7-9 to TRBJ2-1; D gene ambiguous. Germline values: CDR1 SEHNR, CDR2 FQNEAQ (reference sequence). The V gene lost 5 bases and the J gene lost 6 bases, with 23 bases spanning the gap. The CDR3 extends over 17 amino acids. The chain's CDR3 is CASSRPPQYTPTNEQFF. The CDR3 DNA follows: TGTGCCAGCAGCCGGCCCCCCCAATACACCCCAACCAATGAGCAGTTCTTC.

The chain joins TRBV9 to TRBJ1-1; tentatively, D is TRBD1 (5 bases). Germline V gives CDR1 SGDLS, CDR2 YYNGEE. V was shortened by 4 bases and J by 7 bases, with 14 bases between the two germline ends. CDR3 length: 13 amino acids. The CDR3 DNA follows: TGTGCCAGCAGCCCCGCGGGACGCCGTGAAGCTTTCTTT. It yields the protein CASSPAGRREAFF.

At least ten counts were recorded for this clonotype. The rearrangement joins TRBV29-1 to TRBJ2-4; D uncertain. V lost 4 bases, J lost 9 bases, and 13 bases lay in between. Germline V lookup: CDR1 SQVTM, CDR2 ANQGSEA. The CDR3 runs to 12 residues. DNA for the CDR3: TGCAGCGTTGTGGTCAGGCCGGCCATTCAGTACTTC. Protein: CSVVVRPAIQYF.

Ten or more counts support this clonotype. The V gene is TRBV20-1, the J gene TRBJ2-1, with TRBD2 matching 14 bases. The CDR3 is 16 amino acids. J lost 4 bases, V lost 6 bases, and 8 bases had no gene match. The V gene's germline CDR1 is DFQATT and CDR2 SNEGSKA (reference sequence). The CDR3 nucleotides are TGCAGTGCGCAGGGGACTAGCGGGAGCGTTTACAATGAGCAGTTCTTC. Its protein is CSAQGTSGSVYNEQFF.

This clonotype was seen a handful of times. This chain connects TRBV28 to TRBJ2-3; D possibly corresponds to TRBD2 (7 bases). This CDR3 has 16 residues. Germline V CDR1 and CDR2: MDHEN, SYDVKM. The germline V and J ends were trimmed by 8 bases and 0 bases, with 18 bases remaining between them. The CDR3 reads CASGLVGASSTDTQYF. For the CDR3, the DNA is TGTGCCAGCGGACTAGTGGGGGCCTCTAGCACAGATACGCAGTATTTT. Full variable domain (outside the CDR3, taken from reference TRBV28 and TRBJ2-3): DVKVTQSSRYLVKRTGEKVFLECVQDMDHENMFWYRQDPGLGLRLIYFSYDVKMKEKGDIPEGYSVSREKKERFSLILESASTNQTSMYLCASGLVGASSTDTQYFGPGTRLTVL.

In its sample, this clonotype was seen many times. The rearrangement joins TRBV5-5 to TRBJ2-5; D is possibly TRBD1 (6 bases). The CDR3 spans 14 residues. V dropped 1 base and J dropped 0 bases, with 7 bases sitting between them. Germline CDR1 reads SGHKS; CDR2 reads YYEKEE (reference sequence). The CDR3 nucleotides are TGTGCCAGCAGCTTGAACAGGGACCAAGAGACCCAGTACTTC. Encoded protein: CASSLNRDQETQYF.

In its sample, this clonotype was seen a few times. The rearrangement links TRBV12-3 or TRBV12-4 to TRBJ2-3; the D gene is possibly TRBD1 (6 bases). The CDR3 is 14 residues long. V was pared by 7 bases and J by 3 bases, with 14 bases between. Here the CDR3 DNA reads TGTGCCAGCACCATCCACACAGGGACAGATACGCAGTATTTT. Translation: CASTIHTGTDTQYF.

The chain uses TRBV12-3 or TRBV12-4 and TRBJ2-7; 13 positions agree with TRBD2. V gave up 2 bases and J gave up 2 bases; unmatched junction bases: 9. The CDR3 spans 18 residues. The CDR3 loop is CASSLTSGRGYRTYEQYF. CDR3 in DNA: TGTGCCAGCAGTTTAACTAGCGGGAGGGGTTACAGGACCTACGAGCAGTACTTC.

This clonotype has at least ten counts. The chain recombines TRBV7-2 with TRBJ2-5, with D perhaps matching TRBD1 (6 bases). This CDR3 contains 11 residues. V gave up 9 bases and J gave up 3 bases, with 8 bases separating them. Germline V gives CDR1 SGHTA, CDR2 FQGNSA. The CDR3 loop is CASGTKETQYF. In DNA, the CDR3 is TGTGCCAGTGGGACAAAAGAGACCCAGTACTTC.

This clonotype was seen a handful of times. This chain joins TRBV7-6 and TRBJ1-3; 9 bases agree with TRBD1. The CDR3 totals 18 residues. V lost 6 bases, J lost 0 bases, and 12 bases stayed unmatched. The V gene's germline CDR1 is SGHVS and CDR2 FNYEAQ. The CDR3 is CASSFNTGTGSSGNTIYF. The CDR3 DNA is TGTGCCAGCAGTTTTAATACCGGGACAGGGTCCTCTGGAAACACCATATATTTT.

This clonotype came up a few times. The chain combines TRBV30 with TRBJ2-6; TRBD2 aligns across 8 bases. J was trimmed by 1 base and V by 4 bases; bases with no gene match: 6. CDR3 length equals 16 residues. Germline CDR1 GTSNPN, CDR2 SVGIG (reference sequence). In nucleotides, the CDR3 is TGTGCCTGGAAGCGGGGGCAAACTTCTGGGGCCAACGTCCTGACTTTC. It yields the protein CAWKRGQTSGANVLTF. Full variable domain (outside the CDR3, taken from reference TRBV30 and TRBJ2-6): SQTIHQWPATLVQPVGSPLSLECTVEGTSNPNLYWYRQAAGRGLQLLFYSVGIGQISSEVPQNLSASRPQDRQFILSSKKLLLSDSGFYLCAWKRGQTSGANVLTFGAGSRLTVL.

This sequence joins TRBV19 and TRBJ1-5; D perhaps matches TRBD1 (5 bases). V lost 8 bases and J 0 bases, leaving 20 bases between the germline ends. This CDR3 contains 17 residues. Germline CDR1 reads LNHDA; CDR2 reads SQIVND (reference sequence). The CDR3 region is CASSRPGGQYSNQPQHF. CDR3 DNA: TGTGCCAGTTCTCGGCCGGGGGGTCAATATAGCAATCAGCCCCAGCATTTT. Full variable domain (missing parts from reference TRBV19 and TRBJ1-5): DGGITQSPKYLFRKEGQNVTLSCEQNLNHDAMYWYRQDPGQGLRLIYYSQIVNDFQKGDIAEGYSVSREKKESFPLTVTSAQKNPTAFYLCASSRPGGQYSNQPQHFGDGTRLSIL.

Many counts were recorded for this clonotype. The V and J genes are TRBV7-8 and TRBJ1-5, with D tentatively TRBD1 (5 bases). Germline V gene data show CDR1 as SGHVS and CDR2 as FQNEAQ. Trimming left V 2 bases short and J 2 bases short, with 10 bases between. The CDR3 extends over 15 amino acids. In DNA form, the CDR3 reads TGTGCCAGCAGCTTAACGGGGCGCGGCAATCAGCCCCAGCATTTT. Amino acid sequence: CASSLTGRGNQPQHF.

At least ten counts were recorded for this clonotype. This chain joins TRBV7-7 and TRBJ2-2; 8 positions match TRBD1. This CDR3 region has 15 residues. Per germline, CDR1 SSHAT and CDR2 FNYEAQ (reference sequence). J gave up 4 bases and V 1 base, and 2 bases lay outside the gene matches. DNA for the CDR3: TGTGCCAGCAGCTTAGATGACAGGGGCACCGGGGAGCTGTTTTTT. This sequence encodes CASSLDDRGTGELFF.

The rearrangement uses TRBV7-2 and TRBJ2-7, with 9 bases fitting TRBD1. With 5 bases clipped from V and 2 bases from J, the junction kept 4 bases outside the gene matches. This CDR3 has 14 amino acids. Germline lookup yields CDR1 SGHTA and CDR2 FQGNSA. The CDR3 region is CASSGDRGAYEQYF. The CDR3 bases are TGTGCCAGCAGCGGAGACAGGGGGGCCTACGAGCAGTACTTC.